Below are 10 T cell receptor beta chains sequenced from a single sample in a study of response to subunit inactivated influenza vaccine. TCRdb processed the RT-PCR reads anew with MiXCR; each CDR3 protein has one entry. Of approximately 490,000 distinct CDR3 sequences listed, 7.2% are singletons. The sequences come from PBMCs from blood, collected roughly 24 months after vaccination. Every receptor here comes from a man aged 50-75 years who received an inactivated influenza vaccine.

This clonotype was recorded at least ten times. V is TRBV7-9 and J is TRBJ2-7, with a weak D call TRBD1 (6 bases). The germline gives CDR1 SEHNR, CDR2 FQNEAQ (reference sequence). There are 16 residues in the CDR3. V was cut by 6 bases and J by 0 bases, with 18 bases left in between. Written as DNA, the CDR3 is TGTGCCAGCAGTTTGTTACCGGGACATACCTCCTACGAGCAGTACTTC. Amino acid sequence: CASSLLPGHTSYEQYF. The full variable domain, completed using reference TRBV7-9 and TRBJ2-7, is DTGVSQNPRHKITKRGQNVTFRCDPISEHNRLYWYRQTLGQGPEFLTYFQNEAQLEKSRLLSDRFSAERPKGSFSTLEIQRTEQGDSAMYLCASSLLPGHTSYEQYFGPGTRLTVT.

This clonotype was recorded a few times. The chain employs TRBV6-2 or TRBV6-3 and TRBJ1-5; 8 nucleotides align to TRBD1. Germline V lookup: CDR1 MNHEY, CDR2 SVGEGT. CDR3 length equals 15 residues. J gave up 8 bases and V 1 base, and 7 bases lay outside the gene matches. CDR3 nucleotide sequence: TGTGCCAGCAGTTACTACACGGGACAGGTTAAGCCCCAGCATTTT. Protein product: CASSYYTGQVKPQHF.

The V gene is TRBV19, the J gene TRBJ1-5; 8 positions agree with TRBD1. Germline V gives CDR1 LNHDA, CDR2 SQIVND (reference sequence). The CDR3 sequence is 14 residues long. The V gene end was trimmed by 4 bases and the J gene end by 7 bases; junction bases not matched to a gene: 6. The CDR3 coding sequence is TGTGCCAGTAGTAACTCAGGGGGCCTGCAGCCCCAGCATTTT. Its protein product is CASSNSGGLQPQHF. Based on the CDR3 plus reference TRBV19 and TRBJ1-5, the full variable domain is DGGITQSPKYLFRKEGQNVTLSCEQNLNHDAMYWYRQDPGQGLRLIYYSQIVNDFQKGDIAEGYSVSREKKESFPLTVTSAQKNPTAFYLCASSNSGGLQPQHFGDGTRLSIL.

The CDR3, as DNA: TGTGCCAGCAGCCCCCAGACAGGCCAAAAGGGTGAAGCTTTCTTT. Amino acids: CASSPQTGQKGEAFF. The chain combines TRBV3-1 with TRBJ1-1; D might be TRBD1 (6 bases). With 4 bases removed from V and 7 bases from J, the gap between germline ends came to 19 bases. Per germline, CDR1 LGHDT and CDR2 YNNKEL (reference sequence). The CDR3 sequence is 15 residues long.

This clonotype was seen more than once but under ten times. The chain has TRBV4-3 and TRBJ1-4; D is unresolved. This CDR3 is 16 amino acids long. V was clipped by 0 bases and J by 5 bases, with 13 bases between them. The germline gives CDR1 LGHNA, CDR2 YSLEER. CDR3 loop: CASSQDSQRLNEKLFF. Written as DNA, the CDR3 is TGCGCCAGCAGCCAAGATTCACAGAGATTAAATGAAAAACTGTTTTTT.

The sample holds a few counts of this clonotype. The V gene is TRBV7-8, the J gene TRBJ1-6; 8 nucleotides line up with TRBD1. The trim removed 5 bases at V and 10 bases at J, leaving 10 bases unmatched. This CDR3 comprises 15 residues. CDR1 is SGHVS and CDR2 is FQNEAQ in the germline V gene. The CDR3 DNA reads TGTGCCAGCAGCAAACGGGGGGACAGGAGCTCACCCCTCCACTTT. Translation gives CASSKRGDRSSPLHF.

The chain joins TRBV2 to TRBJ1-4, with D hard to call. V lost 6 bases to trimming and J lost 8 bases, with 19 bases between them. Germline values: CDR1 SNHLY, CDR2 FYNNEI. This CDR3 comprises 15 residues. This CDR3 reads CASRETGSVGEKLFF. The CDR3 DNA reads as TGTGCCAGCAGGGAAACGGGCTCAGTCGGGGAAAAACTGTTTTTT.

This clonotype was picked up a small number of times. V and J are TRBV3-1 and TRBJ2-6; no firm D call. CDR1 and CDR2 (germline): LGHDT, YNNKEL (reference sequence). This CDR3 has 12 residues. With 0 bases removed from V and 12 bases from J, the gap between germline ends came to 6 bases. The CDR3: CASSQDRAVLTF. DNA of the CDR3: TGTGCCAGCAGCCAAGATAGGGCCGTCCTGACTTTC.

J is TRBJ2-5 and V is TRBV20-1; possibly TRBD1 or TRBD2 for D (5 bases each). Trimming removed 6 bases from V and 6 bases from J, with 26 bases in between. Germline V lookup: CDR1 DFQATT, CDR2 SNEGSKA (reference sequence). The length of the CDR3 is 16 residues. CDR3 nucleotides: TGCAGTGCAAGCCCCTCCACAGGATGGGGGAAGCAGACCCAGTACTTC. Translating gives CSASPSTGWGKQTQYF.

The chain is built from TRBV4-2 and TRBJ2-1; D is perhaps TRBD2 (6 bases). CDR3 length: 15 amino acids. Germline V gives CDR1 LGHNA, CDR2 YNFKEQ. The V end lost 0 bases, the J end lost 9 bases, and 15 bases lay between the germline ends. The CDR3 DNA follows: TGTGCCAGCAGCCAAGATAGCGGCCCCTCCCTTGAGCAGTTCTTC. Its protein is CASSQDSGPSLEQFF.